This T cell receptor beta chain is from a study of Tregs in tolerant kidney transplant recipients. The assay was immunoSEQ multiplex PCR, and TCRdb's table has in-frame clones only and misses some. The sample gives 90,000 or so clones, under 95% of which show up once; roughly 1.5% is in the top ten. V was shortened by 0 bases and J by 8 bases, with 13 bases between the two germline ends. The V gene's germline CDR1 is ENHRY and CDR2 SYGVKD. The CDR3 sequence is 14 residues long. Related graft donors supplied nonmyeloablative bone marrow transplants, and mixed chimerism was transient. CD4+CD25+CD127- Tregs, CD4+CD25- non-Tregs, CD4 and CD8 cells were sorted.

This rearrangement joins TRBV10-3 to TRBJ1-2; D is possibly TRBD1 (6 bases). The source is a human patient who received a combined kidney and bone marrow transplant. Some T cells may possibly be graft donor cells. Here the sequenced sample was CD4+ T cells from blood (PBMCs), taken 12 months after the transplant. The CDR3 DNA follows: TGTGCCATCAGTGAGTCGAGACAGGCGGTGGGCTACACCTTC. This codes for CAISESRQAVGYTF.